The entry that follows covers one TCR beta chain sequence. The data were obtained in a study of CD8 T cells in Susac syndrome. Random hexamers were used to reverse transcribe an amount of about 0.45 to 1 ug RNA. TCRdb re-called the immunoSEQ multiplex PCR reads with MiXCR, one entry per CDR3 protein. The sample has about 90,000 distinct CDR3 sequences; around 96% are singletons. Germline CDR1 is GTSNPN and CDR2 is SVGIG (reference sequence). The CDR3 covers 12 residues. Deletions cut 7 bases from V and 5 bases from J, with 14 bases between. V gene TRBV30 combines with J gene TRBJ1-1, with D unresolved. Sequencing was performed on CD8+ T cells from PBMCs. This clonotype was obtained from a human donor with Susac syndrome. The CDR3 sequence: CAFGGRLTEAFF. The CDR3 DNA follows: TGTGCCTTCGGAGGGAGGTTAACTGAAGCTTTCTTT.